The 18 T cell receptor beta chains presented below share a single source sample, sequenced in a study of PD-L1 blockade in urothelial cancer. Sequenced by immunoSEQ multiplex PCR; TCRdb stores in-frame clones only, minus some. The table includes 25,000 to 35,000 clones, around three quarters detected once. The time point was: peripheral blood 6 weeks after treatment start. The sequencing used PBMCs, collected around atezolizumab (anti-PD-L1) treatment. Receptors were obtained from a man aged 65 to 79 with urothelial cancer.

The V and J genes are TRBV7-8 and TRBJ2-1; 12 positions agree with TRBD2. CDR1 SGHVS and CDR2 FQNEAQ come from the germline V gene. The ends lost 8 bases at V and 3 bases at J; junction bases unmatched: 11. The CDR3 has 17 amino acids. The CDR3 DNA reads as TGTGCCAGCGAAGCTATACGGACTAGCGGGGTCTACAATGAGCAGTTCTTC. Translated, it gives CASEAIRTSGVYNEQFF.

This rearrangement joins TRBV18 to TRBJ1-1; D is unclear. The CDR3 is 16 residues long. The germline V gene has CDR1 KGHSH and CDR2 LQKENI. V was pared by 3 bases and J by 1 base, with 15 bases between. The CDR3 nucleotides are TGTGCCAGCTCACCCTACTCACAGCACCCGAACACTGAAGCTTTCTTT. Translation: CASSPYSQHPNTEAFF.

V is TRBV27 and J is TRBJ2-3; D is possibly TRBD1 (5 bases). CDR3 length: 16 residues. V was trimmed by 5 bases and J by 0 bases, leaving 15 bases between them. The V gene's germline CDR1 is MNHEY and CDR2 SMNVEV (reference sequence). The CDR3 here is CASSPTRARSTDTQYF. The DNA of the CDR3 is TGTGCCAGCAGTCCCACCAGGGCGAGAAGCACAGATACGCAGTATTTT.

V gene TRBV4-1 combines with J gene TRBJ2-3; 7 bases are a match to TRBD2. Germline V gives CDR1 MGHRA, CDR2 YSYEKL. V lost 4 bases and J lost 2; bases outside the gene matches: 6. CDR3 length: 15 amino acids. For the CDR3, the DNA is TGCGCCAGCAGCCTTGGGTGGGACTACACAGATACGCAGTATTTT. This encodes CASSLGWDYTDTQYF.

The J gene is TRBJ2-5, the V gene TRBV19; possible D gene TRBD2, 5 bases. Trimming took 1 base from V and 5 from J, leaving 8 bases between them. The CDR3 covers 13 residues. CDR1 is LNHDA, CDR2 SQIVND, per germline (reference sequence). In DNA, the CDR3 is TGTGCCAGTAGTATAGGACGGAGGGAGACCCAGTACTTC. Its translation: CASSIGRRETQYF.

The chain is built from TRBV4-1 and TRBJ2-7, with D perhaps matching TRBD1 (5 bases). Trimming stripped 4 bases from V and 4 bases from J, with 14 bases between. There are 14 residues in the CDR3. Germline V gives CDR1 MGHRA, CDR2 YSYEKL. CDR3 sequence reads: CASSPRDYGYEQYF. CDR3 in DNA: TGCGCCAGCAGCCCCAGGGATTACGGTTACGAGCAGTACTTC.

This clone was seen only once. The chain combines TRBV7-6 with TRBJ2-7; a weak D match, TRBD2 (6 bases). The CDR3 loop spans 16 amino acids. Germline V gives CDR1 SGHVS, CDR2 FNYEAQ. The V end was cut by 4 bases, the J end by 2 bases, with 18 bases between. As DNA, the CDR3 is TGTGCCAGCAGCTCCACTTCGGGACTGGGGCCCTACGAGCAGTACTTC. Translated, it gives CASSSTSGLGPYEQYF.

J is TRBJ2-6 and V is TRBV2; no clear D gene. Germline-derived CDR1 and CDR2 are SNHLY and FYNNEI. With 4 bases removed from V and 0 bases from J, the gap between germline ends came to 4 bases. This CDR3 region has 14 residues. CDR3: CASSAYSGANVLTF. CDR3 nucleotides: TGTGCCAGCAGTGCCTACTCTGGGGCCAACGTCCTGACTTTC.

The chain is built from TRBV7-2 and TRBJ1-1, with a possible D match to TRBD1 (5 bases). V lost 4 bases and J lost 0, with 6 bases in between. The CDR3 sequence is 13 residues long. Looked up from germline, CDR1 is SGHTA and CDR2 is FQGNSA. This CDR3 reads CASSSTVNTEAFF. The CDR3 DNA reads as TGTGCCAGCAGCTCGACAGTGAACACTGAAGCTTTCTTT.

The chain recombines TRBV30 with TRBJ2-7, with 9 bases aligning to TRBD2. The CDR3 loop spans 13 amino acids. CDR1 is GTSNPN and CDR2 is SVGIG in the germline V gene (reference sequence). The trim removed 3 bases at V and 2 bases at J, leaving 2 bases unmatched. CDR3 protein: CAWRTSGAYEQYF. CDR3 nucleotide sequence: TGTGCCTGGAGGACTAGCGGAGCCTACGAGCAGTACTTC.

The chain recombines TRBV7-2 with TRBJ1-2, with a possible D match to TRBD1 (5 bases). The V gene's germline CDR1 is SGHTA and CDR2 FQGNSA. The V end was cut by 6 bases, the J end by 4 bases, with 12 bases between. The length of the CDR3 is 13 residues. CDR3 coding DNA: TGTGCCAGCAGTCCCGACAGCATCTATGGCTACACCTTC. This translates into CASSPDSIYGYTF. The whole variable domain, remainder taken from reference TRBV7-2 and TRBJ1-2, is GAGVSQSPSNKVTEKGKDVELRCDPISGHTALYWYRQSLGQGLEFLIYFQGNSAPDKSGLPSDRFSAERTGGSVSTLTIQRTQQEDSAVYLCASSPDSIYGYTFGSGTRLTVV.

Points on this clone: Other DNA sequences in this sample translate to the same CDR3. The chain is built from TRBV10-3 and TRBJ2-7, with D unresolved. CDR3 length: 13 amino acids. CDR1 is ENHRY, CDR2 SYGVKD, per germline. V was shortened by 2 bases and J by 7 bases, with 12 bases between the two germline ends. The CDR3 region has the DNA TGTGCCATCAGTGAGGACCCGCTGCGGGAGCAGTACTTC. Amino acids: CAISEDPLREQYF.

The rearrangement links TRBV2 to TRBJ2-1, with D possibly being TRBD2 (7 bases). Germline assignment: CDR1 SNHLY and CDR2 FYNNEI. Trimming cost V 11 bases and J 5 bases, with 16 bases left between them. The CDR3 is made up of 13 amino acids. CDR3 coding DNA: TGTGCCTCCCAAGGGGGGGGGAACAATGAGCAGTTCTTC. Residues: CASQGGGNNEQFF.

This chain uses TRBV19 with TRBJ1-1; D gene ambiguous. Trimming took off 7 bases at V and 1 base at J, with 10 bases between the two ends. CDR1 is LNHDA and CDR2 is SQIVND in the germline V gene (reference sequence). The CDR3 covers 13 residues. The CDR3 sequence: CASTPPSNTEAFF. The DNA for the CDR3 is TGTGCCAGTACCCCCCCCTCGAACACTGAAGCTTTCTTT.

The CDR3 DNA reads TGTGCCAGTAGTTCGCGACAGGGGGCAACGGTGGAAGCTTTCTTT. This sequence encodes CASSSRQGATVEAFF. This chain connects TRBV19 to TRBJ1-1, with TRBD1 matching 10 bases. This CDR3 has 15 residues. Per the germline V gene, CDR1 is LNHDA and CDR2 is SQIVND (reference sequence). The trim removed 5 bases at V and 8 bases at J, leaving 11 bases unmatched.

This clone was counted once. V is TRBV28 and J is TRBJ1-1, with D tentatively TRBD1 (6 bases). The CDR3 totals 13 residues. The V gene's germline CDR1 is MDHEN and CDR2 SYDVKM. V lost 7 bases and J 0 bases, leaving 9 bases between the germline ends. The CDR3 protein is CASTGELNTEAFF. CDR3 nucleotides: TGTGCCAGCACAGGGGAATTGAACACTGAAGCTTTCTTT.

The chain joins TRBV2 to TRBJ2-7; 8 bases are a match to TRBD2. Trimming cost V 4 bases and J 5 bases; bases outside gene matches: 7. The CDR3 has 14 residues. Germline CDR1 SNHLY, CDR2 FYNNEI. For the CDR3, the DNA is TGTGCCAGCAGTGTGACAAGCGGGAGTGACGAGCAGTACTTC. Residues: CASSVTSGSDEQYF. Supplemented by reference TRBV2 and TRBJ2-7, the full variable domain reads EPEVTQTPSHQVTQMGQEVILRCVPISNHLYFYWYRQILGQKVEFLVSFYNNEISEKSEIFDDQFSVERPDGSNFTLKIRSTKLEDSAMYFCASSVTSGSDEQYFGPGTRLTVT.

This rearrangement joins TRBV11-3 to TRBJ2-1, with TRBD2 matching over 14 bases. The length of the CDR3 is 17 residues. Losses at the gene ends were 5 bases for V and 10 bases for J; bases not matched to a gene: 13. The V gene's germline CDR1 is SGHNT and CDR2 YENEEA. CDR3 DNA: TGTGCCAGCAGCCCGACCGGGACTAGCGGGAGTCGTCAAGAGCAGTTCTTC. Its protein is CASSPTGTSGSRQEQFF. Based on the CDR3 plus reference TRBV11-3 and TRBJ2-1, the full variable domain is EAGVVQSPRYKIIEKKQPVAFWCNPISGHNTLYWYLQNLGQGPELLIRYENEEAVDDSQLPKDRFSAERLKGVDSTLKIQPAELGDSAVYLCASSPTGTSGSRQEQFFGPGTRLTVL.